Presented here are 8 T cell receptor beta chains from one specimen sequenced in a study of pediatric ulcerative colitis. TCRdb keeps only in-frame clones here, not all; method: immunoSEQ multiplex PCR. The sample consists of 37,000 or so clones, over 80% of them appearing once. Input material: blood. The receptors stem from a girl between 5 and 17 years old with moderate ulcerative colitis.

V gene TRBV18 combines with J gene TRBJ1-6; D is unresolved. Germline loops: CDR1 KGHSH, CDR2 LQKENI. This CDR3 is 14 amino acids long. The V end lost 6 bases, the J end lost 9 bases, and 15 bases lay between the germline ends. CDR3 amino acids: CASSPTETGSPLHF. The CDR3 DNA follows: TGTGCCAGCTCCCCGACGGAGACCGGTTCACCCCTCCACTTT.

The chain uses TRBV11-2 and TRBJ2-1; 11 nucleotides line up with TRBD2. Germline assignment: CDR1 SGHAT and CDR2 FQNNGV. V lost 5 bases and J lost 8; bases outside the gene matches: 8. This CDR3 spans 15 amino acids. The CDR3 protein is CASSPSGLAVDEQFF. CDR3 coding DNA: TGTGCCAGCAGCCCCTCGGGACTAGCGGTCGATGAGCAGTTCTTC.

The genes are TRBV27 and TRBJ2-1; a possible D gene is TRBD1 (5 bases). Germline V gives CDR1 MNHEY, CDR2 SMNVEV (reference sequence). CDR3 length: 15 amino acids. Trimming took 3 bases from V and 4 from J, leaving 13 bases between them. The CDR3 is CASSLKAGLYNEQFF. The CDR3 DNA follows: TGTGCCAGCAGTTTGAAGGCAGGGCTTTACAATGAGCAGTTCTTC.

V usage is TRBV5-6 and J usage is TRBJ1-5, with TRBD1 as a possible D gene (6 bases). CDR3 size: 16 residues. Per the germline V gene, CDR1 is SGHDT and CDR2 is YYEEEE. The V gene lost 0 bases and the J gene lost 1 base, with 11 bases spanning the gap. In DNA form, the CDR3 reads TGTGCCAGCAGCTTGGGGGCGGGGGCGAGCAATCAGCCCCAGCATTTT. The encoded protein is CASSLGAGASNQPQHF.

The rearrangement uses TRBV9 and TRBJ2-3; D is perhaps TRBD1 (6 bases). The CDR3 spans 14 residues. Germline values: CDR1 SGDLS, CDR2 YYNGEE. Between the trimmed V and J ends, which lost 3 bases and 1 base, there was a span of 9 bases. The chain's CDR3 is CASSEGVGTDTQYF. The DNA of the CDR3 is TGTGCCAGCAGCGAGGGGGTCGGCACAGATACGCAGTATTTT.

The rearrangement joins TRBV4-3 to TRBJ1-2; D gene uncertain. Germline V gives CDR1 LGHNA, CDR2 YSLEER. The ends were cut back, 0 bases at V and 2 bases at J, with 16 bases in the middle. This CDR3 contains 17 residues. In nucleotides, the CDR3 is TGCGCCAGCAGCCAAGAAATCGCTTTTAGCGAGAACTATGGCTACACCTTC. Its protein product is CASSQEIAFSENYGYTF.

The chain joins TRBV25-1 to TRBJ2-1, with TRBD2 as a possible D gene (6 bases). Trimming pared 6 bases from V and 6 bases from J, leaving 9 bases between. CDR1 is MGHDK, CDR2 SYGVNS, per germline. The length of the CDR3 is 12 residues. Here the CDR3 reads CASRGGSNEQFF. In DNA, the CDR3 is TGTGCCAGCAGGGGGGGATCCAATGAGCAGTTCTTC.

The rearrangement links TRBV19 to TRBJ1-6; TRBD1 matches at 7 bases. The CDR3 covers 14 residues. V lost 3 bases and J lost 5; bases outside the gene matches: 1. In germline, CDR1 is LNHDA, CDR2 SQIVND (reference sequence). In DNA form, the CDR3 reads TGTGCCAGTAGTATCACAGGGGATAATTCACCCCTCCACTTT. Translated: CASSITGDNSPLHF.